This T cell receptor beta chain was identified during a study of control samples from healthy donors and cancer patients. This CDR3 has 15 amino acids. Looked up from germline, CDR1 is MRHNA and CDR2 is SNTAGT. Trimming removed 8 bases from V and 2 bases from J; junction bases left unmatched: 7. Only in-frame clones appear in the TCRdb table, and some are missing; sequencing was by immunoSEQ multiplex PCR. The sample contains tens of thousands of clones, just over 90% of which appear only once. The sequencing input was blood. The sequence was collected from a woman under 40 in good health. The chain is built from TRBV6-4 and TRBJ2-3; 10 nucleotides line up with TRBD2. The CDR3 region is CASRSSGGSTDTQYF. The CDR3 DNA reads as TGTGCCAGCCGCTCTAGCGGGGGATCCACAGATACGCAGTATTTT.